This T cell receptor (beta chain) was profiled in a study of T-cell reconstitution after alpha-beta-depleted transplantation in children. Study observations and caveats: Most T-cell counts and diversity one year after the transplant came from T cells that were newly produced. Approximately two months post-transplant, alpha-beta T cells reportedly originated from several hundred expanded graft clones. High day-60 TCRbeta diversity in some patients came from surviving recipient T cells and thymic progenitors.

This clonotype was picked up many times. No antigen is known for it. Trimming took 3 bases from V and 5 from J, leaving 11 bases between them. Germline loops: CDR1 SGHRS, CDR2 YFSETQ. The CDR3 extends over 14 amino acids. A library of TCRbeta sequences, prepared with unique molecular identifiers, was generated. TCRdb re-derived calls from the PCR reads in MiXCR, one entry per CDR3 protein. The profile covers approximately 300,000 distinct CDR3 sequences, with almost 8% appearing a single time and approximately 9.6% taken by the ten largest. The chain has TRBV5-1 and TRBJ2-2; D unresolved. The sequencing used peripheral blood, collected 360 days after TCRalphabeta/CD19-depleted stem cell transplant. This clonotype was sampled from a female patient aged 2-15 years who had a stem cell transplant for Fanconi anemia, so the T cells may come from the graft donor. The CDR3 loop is CASSSRLRTGELFF. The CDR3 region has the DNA TGCGCCAGCAGCTCTCGCCTCAGGACCGGGGAGCTGTTTTTT.